The 14 T cell receptor beta chains given below trace back to one sample, sequenced in a study of blood T cell repertoires in COVID-19 (dated by TCRdb to 2019 to 2021). Libraries were constructed by the immunoSEQ multiplex PCR assay. The table comes from immuneACCESS by way of TCRdb, which keeps in-frame sequences with V and J called. Part of the clones is missing from these tables; in studies checked, under half for an unresolved V gene and the rest for unknown reasons. The sample has around 81,000 clones on record, roughly four fifths of them singletons. The ten biggest clones cover around 6.9% of the sample. The sample consisted of peripheral blood. The receptors originated from a human donor in a cohort sampled during active COVID-19.

This clone was picked up a small number of times. The chain couples TRBV19 to TRBJ1-2; no clear D. The CDR3 is made up of 16 amino acids. Deletions cut 0 bases from V and 6 bases from J, with 17 bases between. The germline V gene has CDR1 LNHDA and CDR2 SQIVND (reference sequence). In DNA form, the CDR3 reads TGTGCCAGTAGTATAGATCTTATAGTGACAATGGATGGCTACACCTTC. As protein: CASSIDLIVTMDGYTF.

Points on this clone: The junction and the germline gene differ at one end; a read error may be behind it. This rearrangement joins TRBV7-7 to TRBJ2-1; the match to TRBD2 covers 10 bases. CDR3 length: 15 amino acids. CDR1 is SSHAT, CDR2 FNYEAQ, per germline (reference sequence). The CDR3, as DNA: TGTGCTAGCAGCTCCGGACTAGCGGTCTACAATGAGCAGTTCTTC. Its protein is CASSSGLAVYNEQFF. Variable domain in full (rest from reference TRBV7-7 and TRBJ2-1): GAGVSQSPRYKVTKRGQDVTLRCDPISSHATLYWYQQALGQGPEFLTYFNYEAQPDKSGLPSDRFSAERPEGSISTLTIQRTEQRDSAMYRCASSSGLAVYNEQFFGPGTRLTVL.

The rearrangement uses TRBV6-4 and TRBJ2-3; TRBD2 matches 9 bases. CDR3 size: 15 residues. Germline V gene sequence: CDR1 MRHNA, CDR2 SNTAGT. V was pared by 6 bases and J by 4 bases, with 8 bases of the junction left unmatched. CDR3: CASSLGASGADTQYF. CDR3 coding DNA: TGTGCCAGCAGCTTAGGGGCTAGCGGGGCAGATACGCAGTATTTT.

The chain combines TRBV10-3 with TRBJ1-3, with D hard to call. CDR3 length: 13 residues. Germline V gene lookup returns CDR1 ENHRY and CDR2 SYGVKD. With 10 bases removed from V and 8 bases from J, the gap between germline ends came to 18 bases. The CDR3 loop is CATLRKNGDTIYF. The CDR3 DNA reads as TGTGCCACGTTACGGAAGAACGGAGACACCATATATTTT.

The chain couples TRBV7-9 to TRBJ1-4, with D possibly being TRBD1 (5 bases). The CDR3 runs to 14 residues. The germline V and J ends were trimmed by 2 bases and 4 bases, with 8 bases remaining between them. Per the germline V gene, CDR1 is SEHNR and CDR2 is FQNEAQ (reference sequence). CDR3 DNA sequence: TGTGCCAGCAGCTTATTAGGGGTTAATGAAAAACTGTTTTTT. Translation gives CASSLLGVNEKLFF.

V gene TRBV2 combines with J gene TRBJ1-6; 9 nucleotides agree with TRBD1. Germline V gene sequence: CDR1 SNHLY, CDR2 FYNNEI. The CDR3 is 15 residues long. The ends lost 3 bases at V and 7 bases at J; junction bases unmatched: 4. CDR3 in DNA: TGTGCCAGCAGTGATTCGGGACAGGGCAATTCACCCCTCCACTTT. Protein product: CASSDSGQGNSPLHF.

The chain couples TRBV5-1 to TRBJ1-1; D might be TRBD1 (5 bases). The CDR3 spans 14 residues. Trimming shortened V by 4 bases and J by 1 base, and 11 bases separated the two germline ends. CDR1 is SGHRS and CDR2 is YFSETQ in the germline V gene. The CDR3 nucleotides are TGCGCCAGCAGCCTGCAGGGAACGAACACTGAAGCTTTCTTT. Translated: CASSLQGTNTEAFF.

The chain uses TRBV30 and TRBJ1-1; D is undetermined. CDR3 length: 16 amino acids. Germline V gene lookup returns CDR1 GTSNPN and CDR2 SVGIG (reference sequence). Deletions cut 7 bases from V and 0 bases from J, with 21 bases between. The CDR3 region has the DNA TGTGCCTCCACCGAGGCATACACTCCTTTGAACACTGAAGCTTTCTTT. This codes for CASTEAYTPLNTEAFF.

This clone appeared a single time. The gene calls are TRBV5-1 and TRBJ1-2; D call uncertain. Germline V CDR1 and CDR2: SGHRS, YFSETQ. V gave up 3 bases and J gave up 2 bases, with 8 bases separating them. CDR3 size: 13 residues. Here the CDR3 DNA reads TGCGCCAGCAGCTACGGGAAGAACTATGGCTACACCTTC. It yields the protein CASSYGKNYGYTF.

This sequence joins TRBV12-5 and TRBJ1-1; no clear D gene. V was shortened by 3 bases and J by 6 bases, with 11 bases between the two germline ends. The CDR3 consists of 13 residues. CDR1 LGHNT and CDR2 FRNRAP come from the germline V gene. DNA of the CDR3: TGTGCTAGTGGTTTTGACACGGTCCCTGAAGCTTTCTTT. Its translation: CASGFDTVPEAFF.

The CDR3 bases are TGTGCCAGCAGTACAGATAGCAATCAGCCCCAGCATTTT. The encoded protein is CASSTDSNQPQHF. This chain joins TRBV2 and TRBJ1-5; D gene ambiguous. CDR1 and CDR2 (germline): SNHLY, FYNNEI. Trimming pared 5 bases from V and 0 bases from J, leaving 5 bases between. The CDR3 is 13 amino acids.

This clone was seen only once. The chain combines TRBV27 with TRBJ2-1; TRBD1 matches 10 bases. V dropped 3 bases and J dropped 0; count of bases not matched to a gene: 20. Germline CDR1 and CDR2: MNHEY and SMNVEV (reference sequence). CDR3 size: 22 residues. The CDR3 loop reads CASSLAVGGGQGFMSSYNEQFF. Written as DNA, the CDR3 is TGTGCCAGCAGTTTGGCCGTCGGGGGGGGACAGGGGTTTATGAGCTCCTACAATGAGCAGTTCTTC.

On this clone: Other DNA sequences in the sample encode the same CDR3. The chain has TRBV5-1 and TRBJ2-7, with D maybe TRBD2 (6 bases). CDR3 length: 12 amino acids. CDR1 is SGHRS and CDR2 is YFSETQ in the germline V gene. V gave up 5 bases and J gave up 3 bases, with 9 bases separating them. In DNA, the CDR3 is TGCGCCAGCAGAATTAGCGGCTACGAGCAGTACTTC. Encoded protein: CASRISGYEQYF.

The V and J genes are TRBV7-9 and TRBJ1-2, with 9 bases identical to TRBD1. Germline V CDR1 and CDR2: SEHNR, FQNEAQ (reference sequence). V gave up 3 bases and J gave up 5 bases; unmatched junction bases: 4. This CDR3 spans 14 amino acids. CDR3: CASSLPGQGYGYTF. CDR3 bases: TGTGCCAGCAGCTTGCCGGGACAGGGATATGGCTACACCTTC.